The source of this T cell receptor beta chain is a study of T cells in Graves' hyperthyroidism and ophthalmopathy. This CDR3 contains 14 residues. Germline V gives CDR1 DFQATT, CDR2 SNEGSKA (reference sequence). The V end lost 5 bases, the J end lost 1 base, and 12 bases lay between the germline ends. Regions amplified from RNA transcripts were the TCR beta CDR3 regions. The study used the HTBI primer set for a first-round RT-PCR of the TCR CDR3. TCRdb called the multiplex PCR reads again in MiXCR, with one record for every CDR3 protein. The data show 200,000 to 250,000 distinct CDR3 sequences, 18% seen once. Investigators excluded patients with uncontrolled infection, other autoimmune disease, pregnancy or lactation. This clonotype was seen ten or more times.

This chain uses TRBV20-1 with TRBJ1-5; perhaps TRBD1 as D (5 bases). This clonotype was sampled from a man aged 40-50 years with Graves' hyperthyroidism. The sequencing sample was made of blood. Written as DNA, the CDR3 is TGCAGTGCTGGGGACGTCTTAAGCAATCAGCCCCAGCATTTT. Encoded protein: CSAGDVLSNQPQHF.